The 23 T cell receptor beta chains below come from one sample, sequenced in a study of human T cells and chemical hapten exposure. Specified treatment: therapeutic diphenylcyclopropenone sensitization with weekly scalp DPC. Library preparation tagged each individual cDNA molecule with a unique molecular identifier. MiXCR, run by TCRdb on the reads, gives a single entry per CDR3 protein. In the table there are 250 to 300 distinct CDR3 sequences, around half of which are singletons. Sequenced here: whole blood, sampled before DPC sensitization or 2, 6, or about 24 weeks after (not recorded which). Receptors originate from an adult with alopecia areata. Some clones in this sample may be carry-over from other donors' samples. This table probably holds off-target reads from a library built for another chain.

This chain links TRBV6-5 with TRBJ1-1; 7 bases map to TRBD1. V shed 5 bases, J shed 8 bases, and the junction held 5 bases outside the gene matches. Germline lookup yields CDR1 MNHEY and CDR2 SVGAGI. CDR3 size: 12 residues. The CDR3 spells CASSTGTAEAFF. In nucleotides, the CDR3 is TGTGCCAGCAGTACCGGGACAGCCGAAGCTTTCTTT.

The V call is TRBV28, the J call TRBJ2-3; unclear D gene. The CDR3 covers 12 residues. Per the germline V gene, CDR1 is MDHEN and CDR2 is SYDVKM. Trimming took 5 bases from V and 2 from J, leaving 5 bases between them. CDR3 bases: TGTGCCAGCAGTCTTCTCACAGATACGCAGTATTTT. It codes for CASSLLTDTQYF.

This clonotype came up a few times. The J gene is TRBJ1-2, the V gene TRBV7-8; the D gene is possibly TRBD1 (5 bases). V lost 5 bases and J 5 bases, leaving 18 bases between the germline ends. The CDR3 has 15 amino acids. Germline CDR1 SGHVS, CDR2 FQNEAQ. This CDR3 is CASSPRSGVRYGYTF. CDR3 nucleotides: TGTGCCAGCAGCCCCCGTTCGGGGGTACGGTATGGCTACACCTTC. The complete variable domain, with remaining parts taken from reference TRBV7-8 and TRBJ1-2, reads GAGVSQSPRYKVAKRGQDVALRCDPISGHVSLFWYQQALGQGPEFLTYFQNEAQLDKSGLPSDRFFAERPEGSVSTLKIQRTQQEDSAVYLCASSPRSGVRYGYTFGSGTRLTVV.

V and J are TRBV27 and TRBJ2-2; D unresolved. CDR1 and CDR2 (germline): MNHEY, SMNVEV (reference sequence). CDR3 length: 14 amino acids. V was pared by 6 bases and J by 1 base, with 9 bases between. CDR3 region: CASSPGWNTGELFF. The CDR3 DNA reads TGTGCCAGCAGCCCCGGTTGGAACACCGGGGAGCTGTTTTTT.

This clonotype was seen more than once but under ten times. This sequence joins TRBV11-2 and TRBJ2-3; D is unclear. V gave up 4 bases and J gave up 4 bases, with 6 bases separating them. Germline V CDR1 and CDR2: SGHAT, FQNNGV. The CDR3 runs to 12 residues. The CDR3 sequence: CASSSFSDTQYF. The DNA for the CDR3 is TGTGCCAGCAGCTCCTTTTCAGATACGCAGTATTTT.

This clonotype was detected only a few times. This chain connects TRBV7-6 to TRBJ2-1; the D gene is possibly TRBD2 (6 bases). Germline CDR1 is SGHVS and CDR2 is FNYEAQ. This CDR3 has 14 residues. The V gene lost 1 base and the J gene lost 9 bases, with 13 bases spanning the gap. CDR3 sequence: CASSLEGGAGEQFF. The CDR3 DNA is TGTGCCAGCAGCTTAGAAGGAGGGGCCGGTGAGCAGTTCTTC. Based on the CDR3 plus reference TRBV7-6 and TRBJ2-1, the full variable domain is GAGVSQSPRYKVTKRGQDVALRCDPISGHVSLYWYRQALGQGPEFLTYFNYEAQQDKSGLPNDRFSAERPEGSISTLTIQRTEQRDSAMYRCASSLEGGAGEQFFGPGTRLTVL.

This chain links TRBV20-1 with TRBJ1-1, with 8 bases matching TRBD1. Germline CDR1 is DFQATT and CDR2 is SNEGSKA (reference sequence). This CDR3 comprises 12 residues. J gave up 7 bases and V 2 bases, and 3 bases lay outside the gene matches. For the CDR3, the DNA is TGCAGTGCTAGACTGGGACAGGATGAAGCTTTCTTT. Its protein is CSARLGQDEAFF.

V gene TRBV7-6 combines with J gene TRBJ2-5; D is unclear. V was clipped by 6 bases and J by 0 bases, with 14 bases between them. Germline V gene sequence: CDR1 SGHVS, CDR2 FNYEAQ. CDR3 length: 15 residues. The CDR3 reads CASSPTSVYQETQYF. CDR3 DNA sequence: TGTGCCAGCAGTCCAACGTCAGTGTACCAAGAGACCCAGTACTTC.

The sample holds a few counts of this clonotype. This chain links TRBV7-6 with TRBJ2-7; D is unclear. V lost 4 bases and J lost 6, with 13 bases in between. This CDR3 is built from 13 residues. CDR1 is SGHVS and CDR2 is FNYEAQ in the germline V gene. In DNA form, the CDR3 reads TGTGCCAGCAGCTGGAGCTTCGGCTCCGAGCAGTACTTC. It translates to CASSWSFGSEQYF.

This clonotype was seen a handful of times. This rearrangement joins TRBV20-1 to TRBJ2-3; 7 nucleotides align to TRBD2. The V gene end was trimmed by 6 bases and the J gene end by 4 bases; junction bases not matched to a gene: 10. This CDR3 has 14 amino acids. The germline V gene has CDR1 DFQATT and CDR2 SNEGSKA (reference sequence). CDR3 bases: TGCAGTGCCCCTGGCGGGAGTAGGGCAGATACGCAGTATTTT. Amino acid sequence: CSAPGGSRADTQYF.

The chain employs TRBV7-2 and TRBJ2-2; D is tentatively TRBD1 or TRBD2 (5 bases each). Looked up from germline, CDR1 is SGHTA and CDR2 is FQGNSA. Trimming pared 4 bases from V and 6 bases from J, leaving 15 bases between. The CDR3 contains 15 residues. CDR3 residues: CASSSGGIKAGELFF. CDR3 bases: TGTGCCAGCAGCTCTGGGGGTATAAAGGCCGGGGAGCTGTTTTTT.

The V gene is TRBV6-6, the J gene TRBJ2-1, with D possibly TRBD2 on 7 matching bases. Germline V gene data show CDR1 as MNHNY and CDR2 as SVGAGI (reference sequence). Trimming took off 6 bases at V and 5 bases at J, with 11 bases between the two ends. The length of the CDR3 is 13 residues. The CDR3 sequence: CASRDGGHNEQFF. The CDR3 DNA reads TGTGCCAGCAGGGACGGGGGGCACAATGAGCAGTTCTTC.

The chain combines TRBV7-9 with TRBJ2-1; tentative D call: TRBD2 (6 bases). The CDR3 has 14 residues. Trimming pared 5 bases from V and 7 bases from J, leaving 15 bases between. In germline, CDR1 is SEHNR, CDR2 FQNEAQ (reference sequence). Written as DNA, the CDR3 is TGTGCCAGCAGCCGCCCGACTAGTAGAAATGAGCAGTTCTTC. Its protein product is CASSRPTSRNEQFF.

Here the CDR3 reads CASSLDLRQTNEQYF. The CDR3 DNA follows: TGCGCCAGCAGCTTGGACCTCCGACAGACGAACGAGCAGTACTTC. The chain uses TRBV5-1 and TRBJ2-7; TRBD1 is a possible D gene (5 bases). The CDR3 contains 15 residues. The germline CDR1 and CDR2 sequences are SGHRS and YFSETQ. V dropped 0 bases and J dropped 5 bases, with 15 bases sitting between them.

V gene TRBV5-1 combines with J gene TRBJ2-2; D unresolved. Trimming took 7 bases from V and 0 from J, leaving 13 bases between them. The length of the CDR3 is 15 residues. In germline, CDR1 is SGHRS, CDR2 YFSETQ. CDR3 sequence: CASADNAANTGELFF. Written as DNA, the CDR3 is TGCGCCAGCGCCGACAATGCAGCGAACACCGGGGAGCTGTTTTTT.

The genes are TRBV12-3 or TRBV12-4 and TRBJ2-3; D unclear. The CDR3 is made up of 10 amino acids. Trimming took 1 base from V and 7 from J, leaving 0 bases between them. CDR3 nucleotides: TGTGCCAGCAGTTTAGATACGCAGTATTTT. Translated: CASSLDTQYF.

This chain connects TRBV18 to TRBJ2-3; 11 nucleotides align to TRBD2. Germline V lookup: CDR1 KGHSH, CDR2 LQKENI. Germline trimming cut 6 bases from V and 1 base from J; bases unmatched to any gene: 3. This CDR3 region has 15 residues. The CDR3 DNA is TGTGCCAGCTCTCCGACTAGCGGGGGCACAGATACGCAGTATTTT. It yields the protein CASSPTSGGTDTQYF.

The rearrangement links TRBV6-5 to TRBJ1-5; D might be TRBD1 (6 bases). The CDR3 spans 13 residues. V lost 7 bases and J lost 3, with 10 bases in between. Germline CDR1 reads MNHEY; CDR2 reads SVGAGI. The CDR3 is CASTTGNNQPQHF. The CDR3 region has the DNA TGTGCCAGCACCACAGGGAACAATCAGCCCCAGCATTTT.

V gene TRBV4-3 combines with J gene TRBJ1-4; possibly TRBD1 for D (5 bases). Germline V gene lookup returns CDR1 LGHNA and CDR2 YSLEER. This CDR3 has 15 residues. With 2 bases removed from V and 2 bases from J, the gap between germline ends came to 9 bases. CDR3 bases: TGCGCCAGCAGCCAAAGGGGTGGCACTAATGAAAAACTGTTTTTT. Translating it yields CASSQRGGTNEKLFF.

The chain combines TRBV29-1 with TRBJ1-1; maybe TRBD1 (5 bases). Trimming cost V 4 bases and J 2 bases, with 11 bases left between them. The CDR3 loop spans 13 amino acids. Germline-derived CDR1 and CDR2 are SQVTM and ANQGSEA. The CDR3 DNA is TGCAGCGTTGTGGGGCAGCTTAACACTGAAGCTTTCTTT. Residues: CSVVGQLNTEAFF.

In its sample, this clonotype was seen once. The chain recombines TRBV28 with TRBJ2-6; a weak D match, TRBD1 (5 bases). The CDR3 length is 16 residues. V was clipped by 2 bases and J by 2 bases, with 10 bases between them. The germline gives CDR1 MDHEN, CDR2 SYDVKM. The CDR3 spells CASSLPRQPGANVLTF. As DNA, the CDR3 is TGTGCCAGCAGTTTACCCCGACAGCCTGGGGCCAACGTCCTGACTTTC.

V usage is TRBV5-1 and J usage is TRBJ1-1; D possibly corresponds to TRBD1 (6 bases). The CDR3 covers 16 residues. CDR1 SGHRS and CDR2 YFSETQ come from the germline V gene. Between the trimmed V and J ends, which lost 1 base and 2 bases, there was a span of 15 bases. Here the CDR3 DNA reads TGCGCCAGCAGCTTGAGACAGGCAGGATCAAACACTGAAGCTTTCTTT. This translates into CASSLRQAGSNTEAFF.

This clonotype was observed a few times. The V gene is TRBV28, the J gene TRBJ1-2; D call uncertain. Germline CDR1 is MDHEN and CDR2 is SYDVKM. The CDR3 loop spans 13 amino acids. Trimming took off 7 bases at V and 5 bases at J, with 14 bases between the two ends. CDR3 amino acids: CASTVGGLYGYTF. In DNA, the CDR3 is TGTGCCAGCACAGTAGGAGGGTTGTATGGCTACACCTTC.